This T cell receptor (beta chain) is drawn from a study of cytotoxic CD8 clonotypes in ibrutinib-treated CLL. The study, taken as a whole, reports: T-cell clonality at baseline went above that of age-matched healthy donors and rose and fell with circulating CD8+ T-cell counts. Clonality went up at the time of ibrutinib response, stayed stable in sustained remission, and later dropped back toward its baseline level at progression.

Points on this clone: Its target is unknown.

The germline V gene encodes CDR1 SGHVS and CDR2 FQNEAQ. Trimming stripped 4 bases from V and 7 bases from J, with 11 bases between. The length of the CDR3 is 14 residues. The intended depth for sequencing was 1 in 200,000 to 1 in 1 million T cells. Measured with immunoSEQ multiplex PCR; TCRdb has only the in-frame clones, and not every one. The data contain about 130,000 clones, 75% to 80% of them seen just once; the ten biggest clones take up about 5%. The sample here was PBMCs, taken after 24 months of ibrutinib treatment. The receptor comes from a human donor with chronic lymphocytic leukemia. The chain links TRBV7-8 to TRBJ1-6; TRBD1 is a possible D gene (5 bases). The CDR3 DNA reads as TGTGCCAGCAGCTCAAGGTCAGGGAATTCACCCCTCCACTTT. It specifies CASSSRSGNSPLHF.